This T cell receptor beta chain was identified during a study of blood T cells in healthy people across ages. For the study at large: For every two T cells, template switching captured about one barcoded beta molecule. Broader study findings: Investigators treated diversity estimates from one million T cells as underestimates. TCR beta diversity was tightly associated with the proportion of naive T cells.

In the case of this clonotype: The antigen is undetermined. This likely comes from a read error, as the CDR3 has no conserved phenylalanine or tryptophan at its end.

Individuals who donated were healthy Caucasians from Russia aged 6 to 90. A second PCR, run for roughly 7 to 11 cycles, used a sample-barcoded 5' primer plus a J-beta primer mix. MiXCR, applied by TCRdb to the 5' RACE reads, yields one record per CDR3 protein. The sample holds around 990,000 distinct CDR3 sequences, around 27% seen once. This same sample was also taken into another study, of T cells of mothers and their children.

Sample: blood. The sequence was obtained from a girl aged 2-9 years in good health.

DNA of the CDR3: TGTGCCAGCAGCGTACCCGGGACTAGCGGGAGCTACGAGCAGTACTTA. Amino acids: CASSVPGTSGSYEQYL. The V gene is TRBV7-9, the J gene TRBJ2-7; TRBD2 matches 14 bases. The germline V gene encodes CDR1 SEHNR and CDR2 FQNEAQ (reference sequence). With V trimmed by 5 bases and J by 3 bases, 6 bases remained unmatched. CDR3 length: 16 residues.